The sequence of this T cell receptor (beta chain) was determined in a study of blood T cell repertoires in COVID-19. Study overall: Acute and convalescent COVID-19 specimens originated in the United States, Italy and Spain. PBMCs, B-cell-depleted T cells, or T cells were the source of the cDNA or gDNA that made up the material.

Authors' methods: How many nucleated cells were present was estimated from reference gene primer amplification. Produced via immunoSEQ multiplex PCR; TCRdb's table is partial and in-frame only. That table gives V, J and clone size, and the DNA gave D and trimming. The sample carries about 200,000 clones, 75% to 85% recorded once. CDR1 is LGHDT, CDR2 YNNKEL, per germline (reference sequence). This CDR3 spans 12 amino acids. Turning to this clone: A read error may account for a junction end that differs from germline.

The V and J genes are TRBV3-1 (or the pseudogene TRBV3-2) and TRBJ2-4; 7 bases are shared with TRBD1. This sequence originates from a human donor in a cohort sampled during active COVID-19. The sequenced sample consisted of peripheral blood. The CDR3 DNA reads TGTGCCAGCAGCTCCCCACAGGGGCCTGTAAGCTTC. Its translation is CASSSPQGPVSF.